The next 26 T cell receptor beta chains were all read from a single sample in a study of cytomegalovirus exposure and HLA in healthy donors. Sequenced by immunoSEQ multiplex PCR; TCRdb stores in-frame clones only, minus some. The sample lists over 150,000 clones; less than 90% were seen once. The sequenced sample consisted of PBMCs. The receptors were sampled from a woman in her thirties in good health and CMV-seronegative.

The chain couples TRBV7-9 to TRBJ1-2; 9 bases agree with TRBD1. The CDR3 totals 13 residues. Germline trimming cut 5 bases from V and 6 bases from J; bases unmatched to any gene: 4. Per germline, CDR1 SEHNR and CDR2 FQNEAQ (reference sequence). The CDR3 loop is CASSPGQGDGYTF. For the CDR3, the DNA is TGTGCCAGCAGCCCGGGACAGGGTGATGGCTACACCTTC.

The genes are TRBV6-1 and TRBJ1-3; D gene uncertain. The CDR3 contains 11 residues. CDR1 and CDR2 (germline): MNHNS, SASEGT. V lost 6 bases and J 7 bases, leaving 7 bases between the germline ends. As DNA, the CDR3 is TGTGCCAGCAGAATGCTTAACACCATATATTTT. Its protein product is CASRMLNTIYF.

The chain carries TRBV19 and TRBJ2-7, with 8 bases fitting TRBD2. J gave up 1 base and V 6 bases, and 11 bases lay outside the gene matches. The germline V gene has CDR1 LNHDA and CDR2 SQIVND (reference sequence). The CDR3 loop spans 16 amino acids. This CDR3 is CASSPSRTSQSYEQYF. The CDR3, as DNA: TGTGCCAGTAGCCCCTCACGGACTAGCCAATCCTACGAGCAGTACTTC.

The chain carries TRBV27 and TRBJ2-3, with D possibly TRBD2 on 6 matching bases. The V gene's germline CDR1 is MNHEY and CDR2 SMNVEV (reference sequence). V was shortened by 5 bases and J by 5 bases, with 20 bases between the two germline ends. This CDR3 contains 16 residues. The CDR3 nucleotides are TGTGCCAGCAGTCCCCTCGGCAGCGGCGGGGTAGATACGCAGTATTTT. Protein sequence: CASSPLGSGGVDTQYF.

This chain links TRBV6-6 with TRBJ1-3; 9 bases are shared with TRBD1. CDR3 size: 15 residues. Germline V gives CDR1 MNHNY, CDR2 SVGAGI (reference sequence). Trimming cost V 0 bases and J 3 bases; bases outside gene matches: 0. This CDR3 is CASSYSDRGGNTIYF. The CDR3 DNA sequence: TGTGCCAGCAGTTACTCGGACAGGGGTGGAAACACCATATATTTT.

The V call is TRBV15, the J call TRBJ1-3; D is unresolved. CDR3 size: 16 residues. The germline V gene has CDR1 LNHNV and CDR2 YYDKDF (reference sequence). V was pared by 1 base and J by 0 bases, with 10 bases between. The CDR3 protein is CATSRVLSRSGNTIYF. The DNA for the CDR3 is TGTGCCACCAGCAGAGTCTTGAGCCGCTCTGGAAACACCATATATTTT. Full variable domain (outside the CDR3, taken from reference TRBV15 and TRBJ1-3): DAMVIQNPRYQVTQFGKPVTLSCSQTLNHNVMYWYQQKSSQAPKLLFHYYDKDFNNEADTPDNFQSRRPNTSFCFLDIRSPGLGDTAMYLCATSRVLSRSGNTIYFGEGSWLTVV.

This chain links TRBV2 with TRBJ1-2; D is unresolved. This CDR3 comprises 13 residues. V dropped 4 bases and J dropped 5 bases, with 11 bases sitting between them. Germline V gene sequence: CDR1 SNHLY, CDR2 FYNNEI. The CDR3 sequence: CASSVGSSYGYTF. DNA for the CDR3: TGTGCCAGCAGTGTAGGGTCGAGTTATGGCTACACCTTC.

V gene TRBV19 combines with J gene TRBJ2-7; TRBD2 is a possible D gene (6 bases). V was pared by 6 bases and J by 3 bases, with 12 bases between. CDR3 length equals 13 residues. Germline V gene sequence: CDR1 LNHDA, CDR2 SQIVND (reference sequence). The CDR3 DNA reads as TGTGCCAGTAGAGGTGCCGGGGGCTACGAGCAGTACTTC. This translates into CASRGAGGYEQYF.

The V call is TRBV7-9, the J call TRBJ1-6, with D perhaps matching TRBD1 (5 bases). Between the trimmed V and J ends, which lost 4 bases and 13 bases, there was a span of 20 bases. Germline-derived CDR1 and CDR2 are SEHNR and FQNEAQ (reference sequence). There are 15 residues in the CDR3. CDR3 bases: TGTGCCAGCAGCTCCACGACAGACGCCATTTTCCCCCTCCACTTT. This gives the protein CASSSTTDAIFPLHF.

The count of this clone is one. The chain uses TRBV11-1 and TRBJ2-7, with D unclear. Deletions cut 4 bases from V and 2 bases from J, with 18 bases between. The CDR3 is made up of 16 amino acids. Germline CDR1 SGHAT, CDR2 FQDESV (reference sequence). The CDR3: CASSSRRGTVTYEQYF. The CDR3 coding sequence is TGTGCCAGCAGCTCCCGACGTGGAACAGTTACCTACGAGCAGTACTTC.

The chain carries TRBV5-1 and TRBJ2-1; 8 nucleotides match TRBD1. Germline loops: CDR1 SGHRS, CDR2 YFSETQ. J was trimmed by 5 bases and V by 2 bases; bases with no gene match: 12. The CDR3 contains 17 residues. CDR3 protein: CASSFGPTGQADNEQFF. The CDR3 DNA reads TGCGCCAGCAGCTTCGGACCGACGGGACAGGCGGACAATGAGCAGTTCTTC.

The chain uses TRBV7-2 and TRBJ2-2; D gene ambiguous. CDR3 length equals 13 residues. Germline V gene lookup returns CDR1 SGHTA and CDR2 FQGNSA. V was clipped by 6 bases and J by 3 bases, with 8 bases between them. CDR3 amino acids: CASSPTYTGELFF. As DNA, the CDR3 is TGTGCCAGCAGTCCAACTTACACCGGGGAGCTGTTTTTT.

This clone was detected only a few times. This chain uses TRBV7-9 with TRBJ2-7; tentatively, D is TRBD1 (6 bases). This CDR3 contains 12 residues. Deletions cut 5 bases from V and 6 bases from J, with 11 bases between. Germline V gene sequence: CDR1 SEHNR, CDR2 FQNEAQ (reference sequence). The CDR3 bases are TGTGCCAGCAGCCGTCAGGGGACCGAGCAGTACTTC. Translated, it gives CASSRQGTEQYF.

CDR3 DNA: TGTGCCAGCAGCAGACGAACGGAGTTCGGGGAGCTGTTTTTT. Its protein is CASSRRTEFGELFF. V is TRBV5-5 and J is TRBJ2-2; D ambiguous. This CDR3 comprises 14 residues. V lost 4 bases and J 7 bases, leaving 14 bases between the germline ends. Germline CDR1 is SGHKS and CDR2 is YYEKEE (reference sequence).

The V call is TRBV10-2, the J call TRBJ2-1, with TRBD2 matching over 8 bases. Trimming removed 3 bases from V and 4 bases from J; junction bases left unmatched: 11. The germline gives CDR1 WSHSY, CDR2 SAAADI. This CDR3 comprises 17 residues. The CDR3 region is CASSESWREEEYNEQFF. The DNA for the CDR3 is TGCGCCAGCAGTGAATCTTGGCGGGAGGAGGAGTACAATGAGCAGTTCTTC.

The V call is TRBV5-6, the J call TRBJ2-7; 7 bases align to TRBD1. V lost 4 bases, J lost 3 bases, and 7 bases stayed unmatched. This CDR3 spans 14 amino acids. Germline CDR1 is SGHDT and CDR2 is YYEEEE. The CDR3 reads CASSKPGQIYEQYF. CDR3 bases: TGTGCCAGCAGCAAACCGGGACAGATCTACGAGCAGTACTTC.

The chain couples TRBV5-1 to TRBJ1-1, with 9 nucleotides matching TRBD1. Germline V gene data show CDR1 as SGHRS and CDR2 as YFSETQ. V was clipped by 0 bases and J by 1 base; unmatched bases: 13. The CDR3 runs to 19 residues. The DNA for the CDR3 is TGCGCCAGCAGCTTGGCCGGCACAGGGGGCCGACGACCGAACACTGAAGCTTTCTTT. Translating it yields CASSLAGTGGRRPNTEAFF.

This clone was seen a few times. In nucleotides, the CDR3 is TGCGCCAGCAGCTTGTCCGGAAGGCTAAAGGAAAAACTGTTTTTT. It yields the protein CASSLSGRLKEKLFF. This chain links TRBV5-1 with TRBJ1-4; D unclear. This CDR3 comprises 15 residues. The germline CDR1 and CDR2 sequences are SGHRS and YFSETQ. The V end lost 1 base, the J end lost 8 bases, and 15 bases lay between the germline ends.

The chain carries TRBV7-3 and TRBJ1-6; no definite D call. V was cut by 1 base and J by 7 bases, with 11 bases left in between. The CDR3 is 15 amino acids. Germline V gene data show CDR1 as SGHTA and CDR2 as FQGTGA. The CDR3 here is CASSLKGRENSPLHF. Written as DNA, the CDR3 is TGTGCCAGCAGCTTAAAAGGCCGGGAAAATTCACCCCTCCACTTT.

This clone occurred once. J is TRBJ1-2 and V is TRBV10-3; no definite D call. Germline assignment: CDR1 ENHRY and CDR2 SYGVKD. This CDR3 contains 15 residues. The V and J ends lost 1 base and 3 bases respectively, with 12 bases between them. CDR3 in DNA: TGTGCCATCAGTGAGTGGGTAGGGCGGGACTATGGCTACACCTTC. It is translated as CAISEWVGRDYGYTF.

This chain joins TRBV2 and TRBJ2-2; D not resolved. CDR1 is SNHLY and CDR2 is FYNNEI in the germline V gene. CDR3 length equals 13 residues. V was shortened by 6 bases and J by 6 bases, with 11 bases between the two germline ends. The CDR3 sequence is CASRTGLPGELFF. In DNA form, the CDR3 reads TGTGCCAGCAGGACTGGTCTTCCCGGGGAGCTGTTTTTT.

The chain has TRBV2 and TRBJ1-1; 7 nucleotides line up with TRBD1. The CDR3 has 14 amino acids. Trimming took 6 bases from V and 2 from J; bases not matched to a gene: 6. Germline CDR1 is SNHLY and CDR2 is FYNNEI. The CDR3 nucleotides read TGTGCCAGCAGATTACAGGGGTACAACACTGAAGCTTTCTTT. Translated, it gives CASRLQGYNTEAFF.

This clone was observed a handful of times. This chain uses TRBV5-4 with TRBJ2-7; D possibly matches TRBD1 or TRBD2 (5 bases each). The germline CDR1 and CDR2 sequences are SGHNT and YYREEE (reference sequence). CDR3 length: 14 amino acids. Trimming took off 7 bases at V and 1 base at J, with 15 bases between the two ends. CDR3 sequence reads: CASGVGAHSYEQYF. CDR3 DNA: TGTGCCAGCGGCGTCGGGGCACATTCCTACGAGCAGTACTTC.

V gene TRBV4-3 combines with J gene TRBJ2-3, with D possibly TRBD1 on 5 matching bases. This CDR3 is built from 15 residues. CDR1 is LGHNA, CDR2 YSLEER, per germline. Trimming removed 0 bases from V and 8 bases from J, with 15 bases in between. CDR3 loop: CASSQDFRGKGTQYF. The DNA of the CDR3 is TGCGCCAGCAGCCAAGATTTTAGGGGAAAGGGTACGCAGTATTTT.

As DNA, the CDR3 is TGCGCCAGCAGCTTGGCACAGGGGGCCTACTCTGGGGCCAACGTCCTGACTTTC. Protein sequence: CASSLAQGAYSGANVLTF. The gene calls are TRBV5-1 and TRBJ2-6; 9 bases map to TRBD1. The J segment lost 0 bases and the V segment lost 0 bases, leaving 4 bases of the junction unmatched. Germline V gene data show CDR1 as SGHRS and CDR2 as YFSETQ. This CDR3 spans 18 amino acids. Using reference TRBV5-1 and TRBJ2-6 for the parts outside the CDR3, the full variable domain is KAGVTQTPRYLIKTRGQQVTLSCSPISGHRSVSWYQQTPGQGLQFLFEYFSETQRNKGNFPGRFSGRQFSNSRSEMNVSTLELGDSALYLCASSLAQGAYSGANVLTFGAGSRLTVL.

The chain combines TRBV7-8 with TRBJ2-7; tentative D call: TRBD1 (6 bases). This CDR3 has 14 residues. V lost 3 bases to trimming and J lost 2 bases, with 11 bases between them. Germline assignment: CDR1 SGHVS and CDR2 FQNEAQ. The CDR3 coding sequence is TGTGCCAGCAGCTTCAACCGGGACACCTACGAGCAGTACTTC. It translates to CASSFNRDTYEQYF.